The source of this T cell receptor (beta chain) is a study of T-cell reconstitution after alpha-beta-depleted transplantation in children. Study outcomes and limitations: Reported findings indicate that, about two months after transplant, alpha-beta T cells came from several hundred expanded clones, which were derived from non-depleted graft cells. By one year post-transplant, T-cell counts and diversity largely arose from T cells that were newly produced. Surviving recipient T cells and thymic progenitors produced the high day-60 TCRbeta diversity seen in some patients.

Worth noting for this clonotype: Its antigen is as yet unknown.

This CDR3 contains 16 residues. Trimming removed 7 bases from V and 1 base from J, with 16 bases in between. Germline V gives CDR1 SEHNR, CDR2 FQNEAQ (reference sequence). The library targeted TCRbeta and was prepared with unique molecular identifiers. TCRdb passed the PCR reads through MiXCR, listing each CDR3 protein once. This sample yields approximately 1,000,000 distinct CDR3 sequences, of which 25% to 30% are seen a single time; 28% belongs to the top ten. The chain employs TRBV7-9 and TRBJ2-2, with D maybe TRBD2 (6 bases). The source of this sequence is a boy under three years old who had a stem cell transplant for SCID, so the T cells may come from the graft donor. The input for sequencing was PBMCs, mostly from graft donor cells, taken 360 days after TCRalphabeta/CD19-depleted stem cell transplant. CDR3 DNA sequence: TGTGCCAGCACCCCGGCAATAGCGGAGAACACCGGGGAGCTGTTTTTT. Protein: CASTPAIAENTGELFF.